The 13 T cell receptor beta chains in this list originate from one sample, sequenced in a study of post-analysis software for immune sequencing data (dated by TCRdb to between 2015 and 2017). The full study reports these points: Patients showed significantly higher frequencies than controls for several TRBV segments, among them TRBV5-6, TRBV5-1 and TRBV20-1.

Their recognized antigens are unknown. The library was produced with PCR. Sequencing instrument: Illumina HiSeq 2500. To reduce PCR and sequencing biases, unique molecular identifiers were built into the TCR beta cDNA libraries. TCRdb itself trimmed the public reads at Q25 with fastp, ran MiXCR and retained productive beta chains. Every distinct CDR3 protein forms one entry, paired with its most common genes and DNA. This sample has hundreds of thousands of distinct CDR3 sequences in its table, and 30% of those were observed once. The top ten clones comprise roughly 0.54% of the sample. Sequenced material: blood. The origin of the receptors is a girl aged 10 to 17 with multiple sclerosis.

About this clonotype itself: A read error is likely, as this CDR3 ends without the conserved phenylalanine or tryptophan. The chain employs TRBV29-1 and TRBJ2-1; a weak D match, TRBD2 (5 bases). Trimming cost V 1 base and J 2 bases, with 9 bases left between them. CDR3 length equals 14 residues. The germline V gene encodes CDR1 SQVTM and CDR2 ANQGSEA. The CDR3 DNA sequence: TGCAGCGTTGAAGGGGAGCAGACCTACAATGAGCAGTTCGTC. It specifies CSVEGEQTYNEQFV.

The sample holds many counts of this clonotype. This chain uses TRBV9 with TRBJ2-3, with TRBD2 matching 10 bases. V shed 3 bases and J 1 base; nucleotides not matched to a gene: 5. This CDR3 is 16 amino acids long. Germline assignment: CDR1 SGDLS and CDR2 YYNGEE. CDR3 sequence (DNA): TGTGCCAGCAGCGGTTCCGGGACTAGCGGCACAGATACGCAGTATTTT. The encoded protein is CASSGSGTSGTDTQYF.

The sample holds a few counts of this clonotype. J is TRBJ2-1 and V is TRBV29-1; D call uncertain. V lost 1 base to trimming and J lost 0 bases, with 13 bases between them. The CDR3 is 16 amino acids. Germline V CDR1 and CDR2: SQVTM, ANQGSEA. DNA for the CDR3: TGCAGCGTTGAAGGGATCGGAGAGAGCTCCTACAATGAGCAGTTCTTC. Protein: CSVEGIGESSYNEQFF.

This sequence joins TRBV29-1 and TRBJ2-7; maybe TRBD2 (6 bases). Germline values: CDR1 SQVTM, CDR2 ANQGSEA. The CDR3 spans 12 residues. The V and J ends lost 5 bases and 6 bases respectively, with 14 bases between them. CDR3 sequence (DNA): TGCAGCGTTTTCCCTGTGGGAGGCGAGCAGTACTTC. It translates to CSVFPVGGEQYF.

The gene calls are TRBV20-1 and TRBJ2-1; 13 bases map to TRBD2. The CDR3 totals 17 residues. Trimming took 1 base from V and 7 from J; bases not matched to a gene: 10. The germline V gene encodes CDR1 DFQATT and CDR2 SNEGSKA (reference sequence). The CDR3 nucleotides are TGCAGTGCTAGAGCACTAGCGGGAGGGAATTGGGCGAATGAGCAGTTCTTC. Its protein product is CSARALAGGNWANEQFF.

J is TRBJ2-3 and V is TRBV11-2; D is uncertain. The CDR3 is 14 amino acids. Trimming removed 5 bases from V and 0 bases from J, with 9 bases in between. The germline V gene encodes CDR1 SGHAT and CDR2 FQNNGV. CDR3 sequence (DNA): TGTGCCAGCAGCCCGGAAACTAGCACAGATACGCAGTATTTT. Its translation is CASSPETSTDTQYF. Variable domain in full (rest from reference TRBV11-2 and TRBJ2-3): EAGVAQSPRYKIIEKRQSVAFWCNPISGHATLYWYQQILGQGPKLLIQFQNNGVVDDSQLPKDRFSAERLKGVDSTLKIQPAKLEDSAVYLCASSPETSTDTQYFGPGTRLTVL.

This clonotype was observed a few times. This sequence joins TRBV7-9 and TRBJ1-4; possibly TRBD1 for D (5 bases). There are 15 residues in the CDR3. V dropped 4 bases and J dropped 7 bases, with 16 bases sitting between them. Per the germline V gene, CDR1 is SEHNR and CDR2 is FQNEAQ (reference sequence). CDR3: CASSSRAPRGEKLFF. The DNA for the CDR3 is TGTGCCAGCAGCTCCCGGGCCCCGAGGGGTGAAAAACTGTTTTTT.

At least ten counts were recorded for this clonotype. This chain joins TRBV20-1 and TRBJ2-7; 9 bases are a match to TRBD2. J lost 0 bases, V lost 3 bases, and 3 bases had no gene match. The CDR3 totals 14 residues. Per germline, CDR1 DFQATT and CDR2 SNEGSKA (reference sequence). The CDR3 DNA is TGCAGTGCTAGGTCTAGCGGGAACTCCTACGAGCAGTACTTC. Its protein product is CSARSSGNSYEQYF.

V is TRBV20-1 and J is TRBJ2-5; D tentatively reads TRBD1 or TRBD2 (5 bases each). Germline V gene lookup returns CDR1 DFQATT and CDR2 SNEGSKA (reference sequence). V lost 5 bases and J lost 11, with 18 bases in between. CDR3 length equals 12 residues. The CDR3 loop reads CSAAPLVGEQYF. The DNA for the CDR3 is TGCAGTGCTGCTCCCTTAGTGGGGGAGCAGTACTTC.

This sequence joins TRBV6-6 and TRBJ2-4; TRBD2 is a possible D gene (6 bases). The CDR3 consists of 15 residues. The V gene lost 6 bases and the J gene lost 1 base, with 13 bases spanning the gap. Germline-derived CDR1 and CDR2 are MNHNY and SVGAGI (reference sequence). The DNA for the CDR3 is TGTGCCAGCAGCCCCACCGGGAGTGCCAAAAACATTCAGTACTTC. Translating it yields CASSPTGSAKNIQYF.

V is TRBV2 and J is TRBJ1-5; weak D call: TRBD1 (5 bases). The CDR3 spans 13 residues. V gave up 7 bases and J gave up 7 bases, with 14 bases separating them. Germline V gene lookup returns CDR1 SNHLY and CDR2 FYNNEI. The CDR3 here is CASTAQGWQPQHF. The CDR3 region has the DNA TGTGCCAGCACCGCTCAGGGATGGCAGCCCCAGCATTTT.

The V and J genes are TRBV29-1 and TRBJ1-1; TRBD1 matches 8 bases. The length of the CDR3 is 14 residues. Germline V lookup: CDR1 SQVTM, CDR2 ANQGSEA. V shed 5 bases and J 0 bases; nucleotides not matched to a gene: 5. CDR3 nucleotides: TGCAGCGTTACGACAGGGGCCATGAACACTGAAGCTTTCTTT. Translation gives CSVTTGAMNTEAFF.

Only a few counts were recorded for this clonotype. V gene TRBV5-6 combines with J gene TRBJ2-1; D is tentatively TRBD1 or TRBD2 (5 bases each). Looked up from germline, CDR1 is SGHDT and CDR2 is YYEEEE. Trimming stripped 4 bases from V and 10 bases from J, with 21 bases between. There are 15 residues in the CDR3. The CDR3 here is CASSPGPLRVREQFF. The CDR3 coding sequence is TGTGCCAGCAGCCCGGGGCCTCTCAGGGTTAGGGAGCAGTTCTTC.